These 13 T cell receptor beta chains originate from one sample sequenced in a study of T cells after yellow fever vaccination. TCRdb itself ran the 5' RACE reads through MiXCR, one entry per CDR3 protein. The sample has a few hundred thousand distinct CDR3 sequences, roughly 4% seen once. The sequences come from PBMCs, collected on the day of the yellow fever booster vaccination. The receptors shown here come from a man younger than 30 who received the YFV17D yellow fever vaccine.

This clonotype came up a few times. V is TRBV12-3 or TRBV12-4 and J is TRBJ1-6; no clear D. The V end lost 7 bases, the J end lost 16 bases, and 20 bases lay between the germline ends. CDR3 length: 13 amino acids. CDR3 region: CASTLEGSRLLHF. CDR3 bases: TGTGCCAGCACCCTCGAAGGTTCCCGCTTACTCCACTTT.

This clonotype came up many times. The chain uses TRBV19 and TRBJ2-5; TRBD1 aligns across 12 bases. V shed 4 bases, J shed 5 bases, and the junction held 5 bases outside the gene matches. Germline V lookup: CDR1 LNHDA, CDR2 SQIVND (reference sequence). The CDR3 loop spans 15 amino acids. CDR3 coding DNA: TGTGCCAGTAGTAACCGGGACAGGGGGCGGGAGACCCAGTACTTC. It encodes CASSNRDRGRETQYF.

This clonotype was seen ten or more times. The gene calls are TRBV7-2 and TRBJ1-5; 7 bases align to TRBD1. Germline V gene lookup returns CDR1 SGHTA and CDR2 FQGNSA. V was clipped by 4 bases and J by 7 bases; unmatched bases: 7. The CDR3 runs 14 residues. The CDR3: CASSSTGVGQPQHF. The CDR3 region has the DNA TGTGCCAGCAGCTCCACAGGGGTGGGCCAGCCCCAGCATTTT.

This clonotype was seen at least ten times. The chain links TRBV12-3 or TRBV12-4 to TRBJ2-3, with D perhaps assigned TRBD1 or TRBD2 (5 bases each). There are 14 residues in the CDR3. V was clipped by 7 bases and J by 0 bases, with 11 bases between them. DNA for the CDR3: TGTGCCAGCAAGCCGGGACCAAGCACAGATACGCAGTATTTT. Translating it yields CASKPGPSTDTQYF.

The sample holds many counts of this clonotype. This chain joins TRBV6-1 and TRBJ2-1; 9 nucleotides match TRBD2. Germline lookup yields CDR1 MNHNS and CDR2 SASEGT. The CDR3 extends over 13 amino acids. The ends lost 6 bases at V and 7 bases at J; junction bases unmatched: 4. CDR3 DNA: TGTGCCAGCAGCAAGACTAGCGGTAATGAGCAGTTCTTC. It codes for CASSKTSGNEQFF.

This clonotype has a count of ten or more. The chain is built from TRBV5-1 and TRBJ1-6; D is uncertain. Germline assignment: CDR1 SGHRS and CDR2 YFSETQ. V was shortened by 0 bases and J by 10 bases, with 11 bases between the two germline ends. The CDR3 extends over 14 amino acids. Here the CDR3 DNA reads TGCGCCAGCAGCTTGGAACAGCCCGGATCACCCCTCCACTTT. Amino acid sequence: CASSLEQPGSPLHF.

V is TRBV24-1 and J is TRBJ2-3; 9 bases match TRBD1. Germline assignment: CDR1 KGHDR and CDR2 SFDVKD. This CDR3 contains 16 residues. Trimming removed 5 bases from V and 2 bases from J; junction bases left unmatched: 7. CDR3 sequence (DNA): TGTGCCACCAGTGGATCGGACAGGGGCATCACAGATACGCAGTATTTT. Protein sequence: CATSGSDRGITDTQYF.

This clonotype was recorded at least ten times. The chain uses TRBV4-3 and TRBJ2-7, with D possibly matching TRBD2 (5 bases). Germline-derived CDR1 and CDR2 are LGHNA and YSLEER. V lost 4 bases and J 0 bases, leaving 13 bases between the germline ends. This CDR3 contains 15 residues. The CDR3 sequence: CASSPSTGVSYEQYF. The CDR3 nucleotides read TGCGCCAGCAGCCCATCCACCGGGGTCTCCTACGAGCAGTACTTC.

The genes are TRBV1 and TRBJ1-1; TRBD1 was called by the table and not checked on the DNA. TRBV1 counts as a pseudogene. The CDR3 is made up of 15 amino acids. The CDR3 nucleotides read TGCACCAGCAGCATTCACAGGGGGCGAAACACTGAAGCTTTCTTT. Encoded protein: CTSSIHRGRNTEAFF.

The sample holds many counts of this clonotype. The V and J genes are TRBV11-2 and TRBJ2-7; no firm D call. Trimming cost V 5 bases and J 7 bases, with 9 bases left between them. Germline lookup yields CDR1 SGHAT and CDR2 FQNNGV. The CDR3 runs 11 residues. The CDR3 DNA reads TGTGCCAGCAGCCTTAATTGGGAGCAGTACTTC. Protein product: CASSLNWEQYF. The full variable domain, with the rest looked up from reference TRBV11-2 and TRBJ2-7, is EAGVAQSPRYKIIEKRQSVAFWCNPISGHATLYWYQQILGQGPKLLIQFQNNGVVDDSQLPKDRFSAERLKGVDSTLKIQPAKLEDSAVYLCASSLNWEQYFGPGTRLTVT.

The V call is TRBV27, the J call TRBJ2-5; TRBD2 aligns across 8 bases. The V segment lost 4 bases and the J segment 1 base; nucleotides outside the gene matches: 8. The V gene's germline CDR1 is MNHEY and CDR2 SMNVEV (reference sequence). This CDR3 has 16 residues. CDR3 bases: TGTGCCAGCAGTTACAAGCGGGGGTTACTCCAAGAGACCCAGTACTTC. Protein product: CASSYKRGLLQETQYF.

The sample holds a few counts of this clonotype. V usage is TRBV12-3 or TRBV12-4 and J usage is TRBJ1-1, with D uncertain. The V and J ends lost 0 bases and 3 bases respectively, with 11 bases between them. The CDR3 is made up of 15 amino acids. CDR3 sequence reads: CASSLAGSRDTEAFF. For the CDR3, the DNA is TGTGCCAGCAGTTTAGCAGGAAGTCGGGACACTGAAGCTTTCTTT.

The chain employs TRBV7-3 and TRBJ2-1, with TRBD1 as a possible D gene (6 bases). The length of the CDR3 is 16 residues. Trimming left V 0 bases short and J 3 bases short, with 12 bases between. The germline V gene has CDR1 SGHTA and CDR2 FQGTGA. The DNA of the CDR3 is TGTGCCAGCAGCTTAACCCCGGACAGAGACTACAATGAGCAGTTCTTC. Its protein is CASSLTPDRDYNEQFF. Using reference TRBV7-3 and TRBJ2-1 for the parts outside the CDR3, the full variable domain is GAGVSQTPSNKVTEKGKYVELRCDPISGHTALYWYRQSLGQGPEFLIYFQGTGAADDSGLPNDRFFAVRPEGSVSTLKIQRTERGDSAVYLCASSLTPDRDYNEQFFGPGTRLTVL.